Below are 20 T cell receptor beta chains sequenced from a single sample in a study of blood T cell repertoires in COVID-19. Only in-frame clones appear in the TCRdb table, and some are missing; sequencing was by immunoSEQ multiplex PCR. The table has 160,000 or so clones, roughly four fifths seen once. Sequencing was carried out using peripheral blood. These receptor sequences come from a human donor in a cohort sampled during active COVID-19.

For this clone: The identical CDR3 is also encoded by other nucleotide sequences in the sample. This chain uses TRBV27 with TRBJ2-7; 8 bases match TRBD1. Germline V lookup: CDR1 MNHEY, CDR2 SMNVEV (reference sequence). V lost 2 bases and J lost 3; bases outside the gene matches: 0. The CDR3 is made up of 13 amino acids. The CDR3 region has the DNA TGTGCCAGCAGTTTAGACAGGGGCTACGAGCAGTACTTC. Residues: CASSLDRGYEQYF.

This clone was counted only a few times. CDR3 nucleotide sequence: TGTGCCAGCAGGGGGGGACGGGTCGAGCAGTACTTC. It codes for CASRGGRVEQYF. This chain links TRBV6-5 with TRBJ2-7; D might be TRBD2 (6 bases). Germline CDR1 reads MNHEY; CDR2 reads SVGAGI. The ends were cut back, 6 bases at V and 6 bases at J, with 12 bases in the middle. The CDR3 covers 12 residues.

The J gene is TRBJ2-3, the V gene TRBV14, with 10 bases matching TRBD2. The J segment lost 2 bases and the V segment lost 4 bases, leaving 9 bases of the junction unmatched. CDR3 size: 17 residues. Germline V gene data show CDR1 as SGHDN and CDR2 as FVKESK. The CDR3 reads CASSPGRTSGPTDTQYF. For the CDR3, the DNA is TGTGCCAGCAGCCCTGGGCGGACTAGCGGTCCCACAGATACGCAGTATTTT.

This rearrangement joins TRBV10-3 to TRBJ2-2, with D tentatively TRBD2 (7 bases). The CDR3 contains 16 residues. Germline CDR1 is ENHRY and CDR2 is SYGVKD. V lost 7 bases to trimming and J lost 2 bases, with 17 bases between them. As DNA, the CDR3 is TGTGCCATCAAGGGGGGGCTAGCGGTTAACACCGGGGAGCTGTTTTTT. It specifies CAIKGGLAVNTGELFF.

The V gene is TRBV7-2, the J gene TRBJ1-2, with 7 bases aligning to TRBD1. The V gene end was trimmed by 5 bases and the J gene end by 0 bases; junction bases not matched to a gene: 3. CDR1 is SGHTA and CDR2 is FQGNSA in the germline V gene. This CDR3 has 14 residues. The CDR3 DNA reads TGTGCCAGCAGCCAGGGGACAGCTAACTATGGCTACACCTTC. It specifies CASSQGTANYGYTF. Based on the CDR3 plus reference TRBV7-2 and TRBJ1-2, the full variable domain is GAGVSQSPSNKVTEKGKDVELRCDPISGHTALYWYRQSLGQGLEFLIYFQGNSAPDKSGLPSDRFSAERTGGSVSTLTIQRTQQEDSAVYLCASSQGTANYGYTFGSGTRLTVV.

The gene calls are TRBV3-1 (or the pseudogene TRBV3-2) and TRBJ2-2; 8 bases map to TRBD2. Germline V gene data show CDR1 as LGHDT and CDR2 as YNNKEL (reference sequence). CDR3 length: 14 residues. J gave up 1 base and V 6 bases, and 1 base lay outside the gene matches. The CDR3 DNA reads TGTGCCAGCAGGCGGGGGGAGAACACCGGGGAGCTGTTTTTT. Translating gives CASRRGENTGELFF.

J is TRBJ1-2 and V is TRBV19; D is possibly TRBD1 (5 bases). The V end was cut by 7 bases, the J end by 6 bases, with 21 bases between. Germline loops: CDR1 LNHDA, CDR2 SQIVND (reference sequence). The CDR3 contains 15 residues. This CDR3 reads CASTPSVGGYDGYTF. In DNA form, the CDR3 reads TGTGCCAGTACCCCGAGCGTCGGGGGATACGATGGCTACACCTTC.

V gene TRBV20-1 combines with J gene TRBJ2-3; 14 nucleotides agree with TRBD2. Germline CDR1 is DFQATT and CDR2 is SNEGSKA (reference sequence). Trimming took 3 bases from V and 2 from J; bases not matched to a gene: 10. The CDR3 sequence is 18 residues long. CDR3 loop: CSASFGLAGGPLTDTQYF. For the CDR3, the DNA is TGCAGTGCTAGTTTTGGACTAGCGGGGGGCCCGCTCACAGATACGCAGTATTTT.

This clone was found once. The chain couples TRBV7-2 to TRBJ2-1; 9 nucleotides agree with TRBD1. This CDR3 has 15 residues. The V gene's germline CDR1 is SGHTA and CDR2 FQGNSA. V lost 8 bases and J lost 3; bases outside the gene matches: 8. CDR3 loop: CASGPPGQGYNEQFF. The DNA for the CDR3 is TGTGCCAGCGGCCCACCGGGACAGGGCTACAATGAGCAGTTCTTC.

This chain joins TRBV6-2 or TRBV6-3 and TRBJ2-1, with 10 positions matching TRBD2. The CDR3 contains 14 residues. Germline V CDR1 and CDR2: MNHEY, SVGEGT. With V trimmed by 6 bases and J by 7 bases, 6 bases remained unmatched. CDR3 sequence reads: CASRPSGSANEQFF. The CDR3, as DNA: TGTGCCAGCAGACCTAGCGGGAGTGCAAATGAGCAGTTCTTC.

The V gene is TRBV25-1, the J gene TRBJ2-1; 9 bases map to TRBD1. The CDR3 has 15 amino acids. Trimming cost V 2 bases and J 7 bases; bases outside gene matches: 6. Germline V CDR1 and CDR2: MGHDK, SYGVNS. CDR3 sequence (DNA): TGTGCCAGCAGTGAACCCGGGACAGGGTGGAATGAGCAGTTCTTC. Encoded protein: CASSEPGTGWNEQFF.

The rearrangement links TRBV5-1 to TRBJ1-1; TRBD1 matches 9 bases. Trimming cost V 4 bases and J 6 bases; bases outside gene matches: 7. Germline CDR1 is SGHRS and CDR2 is YFSETQ. CDR3 length: 14 residues. CDR3: CASSPGQGWPEAFF. The DNA for the CDR3 is TGCGCCAGCAGCCCGGGACAGGGCTGGCCTGAAGCTTTCTTT.

The chain uses TRBV30 and TRBJ1-2; 12 bases fit TRBD1. Germline V CDR1 and CDR2: GTSNPN, SVGIG (reference sequence). This CDR3 region has 12 residues. V was clipped by 8 bases and J by 7 bases; unmatched bases: 5. DNA of the CDR3: TGTGCCAGGGGACAGGGGGCGGGTGGCTACACCTTC. Residues: CARGQGAGGYTF.

This chain uses TRBV10-3 with TRBJ1-1; maybe TRBD1 (6 bases). The V end lost 0 bases, the J end lost 4 bases, and 9 bases lay between the germline ends. Germline V gives CDR1 ENHRY, CDR2 SYGVKD. This CDR3 contains 14 residues. The CDR3 nucleotides read TGTGCCATCAGTGAGTCTCAAGGGGGCACTGAAGCTTTCTTT. Its protein is CAISESQGGTEAFF.

This clone is a singleton in its sample. The V gene is TRBV7-9, the J gene TRBJ2-7; 9 bases agree with TRBD2. Looked up from germline, CDR1 is SEHNR and CDR2 is FQNEAQ (reference sequence). The CDR3 is made up of 17 amino acids. V shed 4 bases, J shed 7 bases, and the junction held 17 bases outside the gene matches. The CDR3 nucleotides are TGTGCCAGCAGCTACCCCCCAACTAGCGGGCTGCCTCGGGAGCAGTACTTC. Protein: CASSYPPTSGLPREQYF.

This chain joins TRBV18 and TRBJ1-5; TRBD1 aligns across 10 bases. V trimming: 5 bases; J trimming: 0 bases; junction bases outside the gene matches: 4. The CDR3 runs 16 residues. CDR1 and CDR2 from the germline V gene are KGHSH and LQKENI. DNA of the CDR3: TGTGCCAGCTCAAGGGACAGGGGATATAGCAATCAGCCCCAGCATTTT. Amino acids: CASSRDRGYSNQPQHF.

The V and J genes are TRBV7-2 and TRBJ2-3; no definite D call. The CDR3 spans 15 residues. V lost 5 bases and J 0 bases, leaving 12 bases between the germline ends. Germline values: CDR1 SGHTA, CDR2 FQGNSA. CDR3: CASSPLGTSTDTQYF. For the CDR3, the DNA is TGTGCCAGCAGCCCCCTCGGTACGAGCACAGATACGCAGTATTTT.

This chain connects TRBV6-2 or TRBV6-3 to TRBJ2-7; 10 bases agree with TRBD2. Germline V gives CDR1 MNHEY, CDR2 SVGEGT. V gave up 2 bases and J gave up 4 bases; unmatched junction bases: 8. The CDR3 spans 16 residues. The CDR3 reads CASSYLSGRSRYEQYF. The CDR3, as DNA: TGTGCCAGCAGTTACCTTAGCGGGAGGTCTCGATACGAGCAGTACTTC.

The rearrangement links TRBV19 to TRBJ1-1; D remains unclear. Germline CDR1 LNHDA, CDR2 SQIVND (reference sequence). V was clipped by 5 bases and J by 1 base, with 11 bases between them. CDR3 length equals 14 residues. The DNA of the CDR3 is TGTGCCAGTAGTGTGACCGGAGGGAACACTGAAGCTTTCTTT. This gives the protein CASSVTGGNTEAFF.

This clone was detected once. The chain has TRBV5-1 and TRBJ2-5; 8 bases match TRBD1. The CDR3 loop spans 16 amino acids. The V gene end was trimmed by 0 bases and the J gene end by 5 bases; junction bases not matched to a gene: 9. Per germline, CDR1 SGHRS and CDR2 YFSETQ. CDR3 region: CASSLDWTGWRETQYF. In DNA form, the CDR3 reads TGCGCCAGCAGCTTGGATTGGACAGGGTGGCGGGAGACCCAGTACTTC.